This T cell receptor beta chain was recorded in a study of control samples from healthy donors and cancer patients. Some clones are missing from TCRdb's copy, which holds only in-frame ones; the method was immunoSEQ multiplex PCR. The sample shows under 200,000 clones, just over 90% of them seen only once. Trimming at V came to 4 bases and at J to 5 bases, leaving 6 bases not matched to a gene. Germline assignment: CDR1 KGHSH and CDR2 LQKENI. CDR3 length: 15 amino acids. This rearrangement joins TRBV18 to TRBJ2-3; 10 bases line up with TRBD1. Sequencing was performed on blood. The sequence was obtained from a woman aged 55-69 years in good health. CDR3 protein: CASSLRQGAVDTQYF. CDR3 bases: TGTGCCAGCTCACTGAGACAGGGGGCGGTAGATACGCAGTATTTT. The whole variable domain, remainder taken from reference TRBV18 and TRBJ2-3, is NAGVMQNPRHLVRRRGQEARLRCSPMKGHSHVYWYRQLPEEGLKFMVYLQKENIIDESGMPKERFSAEFPKEGPSILRIQQVVRGDSAAYFCASSLRQGAVDTQYFGPGTRLTVL.